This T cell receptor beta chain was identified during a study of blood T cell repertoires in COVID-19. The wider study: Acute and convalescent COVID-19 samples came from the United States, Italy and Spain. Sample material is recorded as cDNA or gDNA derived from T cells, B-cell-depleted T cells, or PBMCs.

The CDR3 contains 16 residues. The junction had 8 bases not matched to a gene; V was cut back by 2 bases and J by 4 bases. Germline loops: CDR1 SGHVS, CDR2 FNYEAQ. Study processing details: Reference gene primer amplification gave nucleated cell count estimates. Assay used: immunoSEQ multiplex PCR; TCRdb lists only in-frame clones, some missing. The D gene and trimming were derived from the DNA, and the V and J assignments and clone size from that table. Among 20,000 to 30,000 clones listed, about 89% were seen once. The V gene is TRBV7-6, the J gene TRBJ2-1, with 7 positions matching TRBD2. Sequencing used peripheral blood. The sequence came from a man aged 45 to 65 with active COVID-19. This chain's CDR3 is CASSLRSSGQYNEQFF. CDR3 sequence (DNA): TGTGCCAGCAGCTTACGATCTAGCGGTCAATACAATGAGCAGTTCTTC.